Detailed here is one TCR beta chain. As yet, its antigen is unknown. CDR3 length: 15 residues. V lost 6 bases and J lost 2; bases outside the gene matches: 9. The record originates from a study of T cells in Graves' hyperthyroidism and ophthalmopathy. Findings and limits, study-wide: Most thyroid clonotypes with frequency above 0.001 were detected in blood.

The source material, RNA transcripts, was used to amplify TCR beta CDR3 regions. HTBI primers drove first-round RT-PCR of the TCR CDR3. Via MiXCR, TCRdb re-called the multiplex PCR reads, giving one row per CDR3 protein. The table has roughly 600,000 distinct CDR3 sequences, 13% to 15% seen once. The sequencing sample was made of blood. The TCR comes from a woman in her 50s with Graves' ophthalmopathy. The rearrangement links TRBV12-3 or TRBV12-4 to TRBJ2-7; 8 nucleotides match TRBD1. For the CDR3, the DNA is TGTGCCAGCAGCCGAACCGGACAGGGAACCTACGAGCAGTACTTC. This encodes CASSRTGQGTYEQYF.